A single sample gave rise to the 16 T cell receptor beta chains below, sequenced in a study of T cells in Graves' hyperthyroidism and ophthalmopathy. Template material for amplifying TCR beta CDR3 regions consisted of RNA transcripts. The TCR CDR3 was amplified in a first-round RT-PCR using the HTBI primer set. Via MiXCR, TCRdb re-called the multiplex PCR reads, giving one row per CDR3 protein. Among hundreds of thousands of distinct CDR3 sequences listed, about 20% were seen once. The specimen was blood. These receptors all come from a man between 35 and 55 years old with Graves' ophthalmopathy.

The chain has TRBV7-2 and TRBJ2-2, with D uncertain. This CDR3 is 12 amino acids long. In germline, CDR1 is SGHTA, CDR2 FQGNSA. V lost 1 base to trimming and J lost 8 bases, with 5 bases between them. As DNA, the CDR3 is TGTGCCAGCAGCTTAGACTATGGGGAGCTGTTTTTT. It codes for CASSLDYGELFF.

This clonotype was seen ten or more times. The chain links TRBV7-3 to TRBJ1-1; no firm D call. V was trimmed by 5 bases and J by 6 bases, leaving 13 bases between them. The CDR3 is made up of 13 amino acids. Looked up from germline, CDR1 is SGHTA and CDR2 is FQGTGA. CDR3 DNA: TGTGCCAGCAGCCCTGACGTCGGAGCTGAAGCTTTCTTT. Translating gives CASSPDVGAEAFF.

This clonotype has just a few counts. The chain joins TRBV19 to TRBJ1-5, with a possible D match to TRBD1 (5 bases). Trimming left V 6 bases short and J 7 bases short, with 16 bases between. From germline, CDR1 is LNHDA and CDR2 SQIVND (reference sequence). This CDR3 comprises 14 residues. CDR3 DNA sequence: TGTGCCAGTAGCTGGGGAGGGGTGAACCAGCCCCAGCATTTT. This gives the protein CASSWGGVNQPQHF.

This clonotype was counted ten times or more. The J gene is TRBJ2-1, the V gene TRBV5-1, with 10 bases matching TRBD2. The germline gives CDR1 SGHRS, CDR2 YFSETQ. The CDR3 is made up of 16 amino acids. With 0 bases clipped from V and 5 bases from J, the junction kept 5 bases outside the gene matches. CDR3 sequence reads: CASSLELAGANNEQFF. The CDR3 nucleotides are TGCGCCAGCAGCTTGGAGCTAGCGGGAGCCAACAATGAGCAGTTCTTC.

This clonotype has a count of ten or more. The CDR3 sequence is CASSQVLGTSGRAKNEQYF. The CDR3 DNA reads as TGCGCCAGCAGCCAAGTCCTCGGGACTAGCGGGAGGGCCAAGAACGAGCAGTACTTC. V gene TRBV4-3 combines with J gene TRBJ2-7, with 16 nucleotides matching TRBD2. The CDR3 has 19 amino acids. Losses at the gene ends were 1 base for V and 5 bases for J; bases not matched to a gene: 11. Per germline, CDR1 LGHNA and CDR2 YSLEER.

This clonotype came up many times. The chain employs TRBV11-1 and TRBJ2-1, with TRBD2 matching 12 bases. V lost 1 base, J lost 9 bases, and 10 bases stayed unmatched. The CDR3 is made up of 17 amino acids. In germline, CDR1 is SGHAT, CDR2 FQDESV (reference sequence). The CDR3 nucleotides are TGTGCCAGCAGCTTAGAGGCTAGCGGGGGGGCCCGAGGTGAGCAGTTCTTC. This translates into CASSLEASGGARGEQFF.

J is TRBJ2-1 and V is TRBV6-1; 7 bases line up with TRBD1. This CDR3 has 15 residues. Looked up from germline, CDR1 is MNHNS and CDR2 is SASEGT. J gave up 8 bases and V 4 bases, and 11 bases lay outside the gene matches. Here the CDR3 DNA reads TGTGCCAGCAGTGGAGCCAGGGGGTGGAGTCATGAGCAGTTCTTC. This encodes CASSGARGWSHEQFF.

The chain couples TRBV5-5 to TRBJ2-5; no firm D call. V lost 1 base and J 5 bases, leaving 18 bases between the germline ends. The CDR3 sequence is 16 residues long. The germline V gene encodes CDR1 SGHKS and CDR2 YYEKEE (reference sequence). The CDR3 DNA reads as TGTGCCAGCAGCTTGCGCGCAGGTCCTATTGGGGAGACCCAGTACTTC. This sequence encodes CASSLRAGPIGETQYF.

This chain connects TRBV11-2 to TRBJ2-1, with 12 bases matching TRBD2. CDR3 length equals 17 residues. CDR1 SGHAT and CDR2 FQNNGV come from the germline V gene. With V trimmed by 1 base and J by 8 bases, 9 bases remained unmatched. CDR3 bases: TGTGCCAGCAGCTTAGGGACGACTAGCGGGAGAGGGCATGAGCAGTTCTTC. This codes for CASSLGTTSGRGHEQFF.

This clonotype was observed a handful of times. V usage is TRBV20-1 and J usage is TRBJ2-6, with D unclear. The CDR3 spans 13 residues. Germline lookup yields CDR1 DFQATT and CDR2 SNEGSKA (reference sequence). V was trimmed by 6 bases and J by 4 bases, leaving 10 bases between them. As DNA, the CDR3 is TGCAGTGCCCGAGTTCTGGGGGCCAACGTCCTGACTTTC. Amino acids: CSARVLGANVLTF.

This chain links TRBV6-1 with TRBJ1-3; D remains unclear. Trimming removed 8 bases from V and 0 bases from J, with 11 bases in between. CDR3 size: 14 residues. Germline CDR1 reads MNHNS; CDR2 reads SASEGT. DNA of the CDR3: TGTGCCAGCTTCCCGGGCAACTCTGGAAACACCATATATTTT. Its translation is CASFPGNSGNTIYF.

The sample holds a few counts of this clonotype. The CDR3 loop reads CASSPVIGETDTQYF. CDR3 in DNA: TGTGCCAGCAGCCCTGTTATAGGGGAGACAGATACGCAGTATTTT. This chain joins TRBV27 and TRBJ2-3, with D possibly called TRBD1 or TRBD2 (5 bases each). V lost 6 bases, J lost 3 bases, and 16 bases lay in between. This CDR3 is built from 15 residues. Germline CDR1 reads MNHEY; CDR2 reads SMNVEV (reference sequence).

Regarding this clonotype: At one end, the junction sequence differs from germline, possibly due to a read error. The chain joins TRBV19 to TRBJ2-2; 10 bases are shared with TRBD2. The length of the CDR3 is 15 residues. The germline CDR1 and CDR2 sequences are LNHDA and SQIVND (reference sequence). The CDR3 nucleotides are TGTGCCAGCCATACTAGCGGGAAGTACACCGGGGAGCTGCTTTTT. It codes for CASHTSGKYTGELLF.

The chain combines TRBV6-1 with TRBJ2-7; tentatively, D is TRBD1 (6 bases). The CDR3 extends over 15 amino acids. Germline CDR1 reads MNHNS; CDR2 reads SASEGT. V was cut by 5 bases and J by 3 bases, with 17 bases left in between. CDR3 sequence (DNA): TGTGCCAGCAGTCGTACCGGGACACGACTCTACGAGCAGTACTTC. Protein product: CASSRTGTRLYEQYF.

The chain combines TRBV28 with TRBJ2-7, with D perhaps TRBD1 or TRBD2 (5 bases each). Trimming shortened V by 4 bases and J by 5 bases, and 18 bases separated the two germline ends. The CDR3 extends over 15 amino acids. Germline CDR1 is MDHEN and CDR2 is SYDVKM. CDR3 bases: TGTGCCAGCAGTTCTGGGGGAAGCCTCGGCCACGAGCAGTACTTC. The encoded protein is CASSSGGSLGHEQYF.

This clonotype turned up a few times. The chain has TRBV6-1 and TRBJ1-5, with D possibly TRBD1 on 6 matching bases. The ends were cut back, 8 bases at V and 6 bases at J, with 17 bases in the middle. The CDR3 sequence is 14 residues long. Germline V gives CDR1 MNHNS, CDR2 SASEGT. As DNA, the CDR3 is TGTGCCAGCCGGTGGGAGGCAGGGGCTCAGCCCCAGCATTTT. It codes for CASRWEAGAQPQHF.